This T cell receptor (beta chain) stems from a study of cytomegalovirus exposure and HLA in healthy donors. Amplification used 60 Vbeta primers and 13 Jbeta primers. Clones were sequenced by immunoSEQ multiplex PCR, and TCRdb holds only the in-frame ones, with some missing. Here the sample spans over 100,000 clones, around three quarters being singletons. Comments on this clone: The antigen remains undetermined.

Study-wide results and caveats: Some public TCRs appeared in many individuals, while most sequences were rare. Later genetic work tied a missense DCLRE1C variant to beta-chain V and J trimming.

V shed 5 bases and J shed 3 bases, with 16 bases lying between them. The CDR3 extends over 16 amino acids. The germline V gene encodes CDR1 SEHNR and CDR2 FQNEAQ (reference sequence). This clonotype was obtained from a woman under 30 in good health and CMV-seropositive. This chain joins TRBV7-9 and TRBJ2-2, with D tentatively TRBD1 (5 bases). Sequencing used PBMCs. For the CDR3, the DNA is TGTGCCAGCAGCCCGGTAGGGGTGGCAGACACCGGGGAGCTGTTTTTT. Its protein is CASSPVGVADTGELFF.